These 10 T cell receptor beta chains were sequenced from one sample in a study of T cell responses to AZD1222 COVID-19 vaccine. TCRdb's table, derived via immunoSEQ multiplex PCR, lists solely in-frame clones and lacks some. The sample records approximately 190,000 clones, around 86% being singletons. Material: peripheral blood, obtained on day 0 of MenACWY control vaccination. The receptors stem from an adult in good health.

J is TRBJ2-7 and V is TRBV28, with 9 nucleotides matching TRBD1. Losses at the gene ends were 6 bases for V and 3 bases for J; bases not matched to a gene: 9. CDR1 and CDR2 from the germline V gene are MDHEN and SYDVKM. CDR3 length equals 15 residues. The CDR3: CASRLPAGQGYEQYF. The DNA of the CDR3 is TGTGCCAGCAGACTTCCGGCGGGACAGGGCTACGAGCAGTACTTC.

The chain links TRBV28 to TRBJ1-2; 8 bases align to TRBD1. Trimming at V came to 5 bases and at J to 2 bases, leaving 1 base not matched to a gene. The CDR3 has 13 residues. Germline V gene lookup returns CDR1 MDHEN and CDR2 SYDVKM. CDR3 DNA sequence: TGTGCCAGCAGTGGACAGGGAAACTATGGCTACACCTTC. As protein: CASSGQGNYGYTF.

The chain carries TRBV10-3 and TRBJ1-1; D unresolved. This CDR3 is built from 13 residues. Trimming stripped 4 bases from V and 0 bases from J, with 6 bases between. CDR1 and CDR2 from the germline V gene are ENHRY and SYGVKD. The CDR3 here is CAISGGVNTEAFF. DNA for the CDR3: TGTGCCATCAGTGGTGGGGTGAACACTGAAGCTTTCTTT.

The chain links TRBV7-2 to TRBJ2-3; D could derive from TRBD1 or TRBD2 (6 bases each). The CDR3 is made up of 14 amino acids. The V gene lost 1 base and the J gene lost 9 bases, with 14 bases spanning the gap. Germline assignment: CDR1 SGHTA and CDR2 FQGNSA. CDR3 protein: CASSLEGGPRTQYF. DNA of the CDR3: TGTGCCAGCAGCTTAGAGGGGGGCCCTAGGACGCAGTATTTT.

This clone has only a few counts. The V gene is TRBV27, the J gene TRBJ1-1, with a possible D match to TRBD1 (6 bases). The germline V and J ends were trimmed by 2 bases and 4 bases, with 20 bases remaining between them. Germline values: CDR1 MNHEY, CDR2 SMNVEV (reference sequence). This CDR3 is built from 17 residues. CDR3: CASSLHPVPGGGTEAFF. CDR3 bases: TGTGCCAGCAGTTTACATCCTGTTCCGGGGGGCGGCACTGAAGCTTTCTTT.

J is TRBJ2-7 and V is TRBV19, with D unclear. V lost 3 bases and J lost 5, with 14 bases in between. The CDR3 runs 14 residues. Per germline, CDR1 LNHDA and CDR2 SQIVND (reference sequence). The CDR3 loop is CASSITASWDEQYF. In nucleotides, the CDR3 is TGTGCCAGTAGTATTACGGCCAGCTGGGACGAGCAGTACTTC.

The chain joins TRBV4-2 to TRBJ2-5, with 9 nucleotides matching TRBD2. V shed 2 bases, J shed 1 base, and the junction held 8 bases outside the gene matches. Per the germline V gene, CDR1 is LGHNA and CDR2 is YNFKEQ. CDR3 length: 17 residues. The CDR3 DNA sequence: TGTGCCAGCAGCCAATTTACCGCGGGAGGGCCCCAAGAGACCCAGTACTTC. Translating gives CASSQFTAGGPQETQYF.

The rearrangement links TRBV2 to TRBJ1-4, with a possible D match to TRBD1 (5 bases). The germline V and J ends were trimmed by 6 bases and 0 bases, with 11 bases remaining between them. The length of the CDR3 is 15 residues. Germline values: CDR1 SNHLY, CDR2 FYNNEI. CDR3 DNA: TGTGCCAGCAGGACGGGGGAAGCAACTAATGAAAAACTGTTTTTT. It codes for CASRTGEATNEKLFF.

The V gene is TRBV7-9, the J gene TRBJ2-7, with D uncertain. CDR3 size: 12 residues. The V and J ends lost 3 bases and 4 bases respectively, with 7 bases between them. CDR1 is SEHNR and CDR2 is FQNEAQ in the germline V gene (reference sequence). DNA for the CDR3: TGTGCCAGCAGCTTCAACGTATACGAGCAGTACTTC. Translation gives CASSFNVYEQYF.

V usage is TRBV5-1 and J usage is TRBJ1-5, with a weak D call TRBD1 (6 bases). CDR3 size: 15 residues. The ends were cut back, 2 bases at V and 1 base at J, with 10 bases in the middle. The V gene's germline CDR1 is SGHRS and CDR2 YFSETQ. CDR3 in amino acids: CASSFSGASNQPQHF. The CDR3 coding sequence is TGCGCCAGCAGCTTCTCAGGGGCGAGCAATCAGCCCCAGCATTTT. The full variable domain, rest sourced from reference TRBV5-1 and TRBJ1-5, is KAGVTQTPRYLIKTRGQQVTLSCSPISGHRSVSWYQQTPGQGLQFLFEYFSETQRNKGNFPGRFSGRQFSNSRSEMNVSTLELGDSALYLCASSFSGASNQPQHFGDGTRLSIL.